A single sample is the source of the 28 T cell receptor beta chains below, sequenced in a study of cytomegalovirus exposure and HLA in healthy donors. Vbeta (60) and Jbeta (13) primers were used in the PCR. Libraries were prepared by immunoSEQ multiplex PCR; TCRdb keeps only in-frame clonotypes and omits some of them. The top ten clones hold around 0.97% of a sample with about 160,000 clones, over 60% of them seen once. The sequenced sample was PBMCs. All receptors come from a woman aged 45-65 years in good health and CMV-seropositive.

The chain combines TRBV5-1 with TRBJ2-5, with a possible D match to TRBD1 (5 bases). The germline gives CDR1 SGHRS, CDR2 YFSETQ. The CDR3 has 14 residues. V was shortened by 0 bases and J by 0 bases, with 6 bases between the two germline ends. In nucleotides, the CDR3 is TGCGCCAGCAGCTTGGTGACAGACCAAGAGACCCAGTACTTC. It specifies CASSLVTDQETQYF.

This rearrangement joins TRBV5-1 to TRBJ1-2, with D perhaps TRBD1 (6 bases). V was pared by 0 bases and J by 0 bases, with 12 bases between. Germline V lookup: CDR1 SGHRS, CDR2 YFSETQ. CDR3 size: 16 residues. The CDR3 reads CASSLGPGAPNYGYTF. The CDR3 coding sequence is TGCGCCAGCAGCTTGGGGCCAGGGGCCCCTAACTATGGCTACACCTTC.

The CDR3 nucleotides read TGTGCCAGCAGTTCGATCCGGGACAGGGGCTATGGCTACACCTTC. Its protein is CASSSIRDRGYGYTF. The chain couples TRBV6-6 to TRBJ1-2, with 10 bases fitting TRBD1. Germline CDR1 MNHNY, CDR2 SVGAGI (reference sequence). The CDR3 loop spans 15 amino acids. Germline trimming cut 4 bases from V and 4 bases from J; bases unmatched to any gene: 6.

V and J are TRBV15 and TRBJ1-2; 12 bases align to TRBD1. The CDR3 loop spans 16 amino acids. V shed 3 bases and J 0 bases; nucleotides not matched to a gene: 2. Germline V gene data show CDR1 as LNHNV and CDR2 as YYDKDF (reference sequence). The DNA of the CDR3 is TGTGCCACCAGCAGGGGGACAGGGGGCCCTAACTATGGCTACACCTTC. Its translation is CATSRGTGGPNYGYTF.

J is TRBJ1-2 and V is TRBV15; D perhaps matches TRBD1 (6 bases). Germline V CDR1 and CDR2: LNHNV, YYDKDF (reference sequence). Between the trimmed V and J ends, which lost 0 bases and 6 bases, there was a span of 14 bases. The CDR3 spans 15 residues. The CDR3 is CATSRDYDTGNGYTF. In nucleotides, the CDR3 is TGTGCCACCAGCAGAGATTATGATACAGGGAATGGCTACACCTTC.

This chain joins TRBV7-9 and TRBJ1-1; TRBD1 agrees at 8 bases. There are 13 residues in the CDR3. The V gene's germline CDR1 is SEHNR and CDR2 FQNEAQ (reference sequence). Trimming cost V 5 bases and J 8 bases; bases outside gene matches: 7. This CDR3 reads CASSPVDRGEAFF. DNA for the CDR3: TGTGCCAGCAGCCCCGTTGACAGGGGCGAAGCTTTCTTT.

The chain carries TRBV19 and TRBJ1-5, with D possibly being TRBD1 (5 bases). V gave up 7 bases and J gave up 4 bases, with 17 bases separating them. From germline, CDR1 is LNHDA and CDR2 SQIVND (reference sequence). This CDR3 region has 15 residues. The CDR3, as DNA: TGTGCCAGTACCCCCGTGGGGCCCCTTAATCAGCCCCAGCATTTT. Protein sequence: CASTPVGPLNQPQHF. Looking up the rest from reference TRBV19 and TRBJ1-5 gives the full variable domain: DGGITQSPKYLFRKEGQNVTLSCEQNLNHDAMYWYRQDPGQGLRLIYYSQIVNDFQKGDIAEGYSVSREKKESFPLTVTSAQKNPTAFYLCASTPVGPLNQPQHFGDGTRLSIL.

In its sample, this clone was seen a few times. The CDR3 DNA reads as TGTGCCAGCAGTGAGAGTCACAGGGGGGCCGAGCAGTACTTC. As protein: CASSESHRGAEQYF. The chain recombines TRBV2 with TRBJ2-7; 8 bases map to TRBD1. Losses at the gene ends were 3 bases for V and 6 bases for J; bases not matched to a gene: 7. Looked up from germline, CDR1 is SNHLY and CDR2 is FYNNEI. This CDR3 has 14 amino acids.

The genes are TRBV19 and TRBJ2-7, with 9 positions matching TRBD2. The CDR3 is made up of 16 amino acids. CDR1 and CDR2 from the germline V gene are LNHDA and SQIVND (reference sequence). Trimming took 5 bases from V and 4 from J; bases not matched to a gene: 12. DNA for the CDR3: TGTGCCAGTAGTGTCCTAGCGGGGCACGGCGTGTACGAGCAGTACTTC. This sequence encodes CASSVLAGHGVYEQYF. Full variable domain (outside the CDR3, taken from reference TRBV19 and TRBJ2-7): DGGITQSPKYLFRKEGQNVTLSCEQNLNHDAMYWYRQDPGQGLRLIYYSQIVNDFQKGDIAEGYSVSREKKESFPLTVTSAQKNPTAFYLCASSVLAGHGVYEQYFGPGTRLTVT.

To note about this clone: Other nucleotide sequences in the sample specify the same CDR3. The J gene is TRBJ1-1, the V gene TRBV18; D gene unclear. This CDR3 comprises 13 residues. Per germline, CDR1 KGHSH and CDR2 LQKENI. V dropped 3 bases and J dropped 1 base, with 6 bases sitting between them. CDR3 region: CASSPGQNTEAFF. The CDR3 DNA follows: TGTGCCAGCTCACCTGGGCAGAACACTGAAGCTTTCTTT.

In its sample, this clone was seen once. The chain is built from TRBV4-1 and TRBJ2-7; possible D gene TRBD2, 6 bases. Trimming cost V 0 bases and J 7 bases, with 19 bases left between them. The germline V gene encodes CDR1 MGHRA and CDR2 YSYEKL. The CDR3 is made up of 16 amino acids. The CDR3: CASSQDPAGRFREQYF. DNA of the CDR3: TGCGCCAGCAGCCAAGATCCGGCAGGGAGGTTTAGGGAGCAGTACTTC.

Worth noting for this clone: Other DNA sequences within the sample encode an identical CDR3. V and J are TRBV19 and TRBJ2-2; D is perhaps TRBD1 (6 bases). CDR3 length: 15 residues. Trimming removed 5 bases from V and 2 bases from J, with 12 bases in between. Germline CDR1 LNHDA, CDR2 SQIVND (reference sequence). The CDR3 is CASSLGQTNTGELFF. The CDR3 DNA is TGTGCCAGTAGTTTAGGACAGACCAACACCGGGGAGCTGTTTTTT.

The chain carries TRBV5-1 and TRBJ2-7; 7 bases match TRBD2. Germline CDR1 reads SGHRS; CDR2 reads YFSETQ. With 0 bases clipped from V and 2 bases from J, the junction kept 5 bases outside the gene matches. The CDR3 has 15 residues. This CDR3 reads CASSLAGGSPYEQYF. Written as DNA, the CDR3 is TGCGCCAGCAGCTTGGCGGGGGGAAGTCCCTACGAGCAGTACTTC.

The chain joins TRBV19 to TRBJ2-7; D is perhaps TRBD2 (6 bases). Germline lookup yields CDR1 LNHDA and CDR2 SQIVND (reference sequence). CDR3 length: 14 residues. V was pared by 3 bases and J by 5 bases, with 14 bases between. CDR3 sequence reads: CASSMGTGGDEQYF. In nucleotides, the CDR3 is TGTGCCAGTAGTATGGGGACTGGGGGAGACGAGCAGTACTTC. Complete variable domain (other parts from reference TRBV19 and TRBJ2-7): DGGITQSPKYLFRKEGQNVTLSCEQNLNHDAMYWYRQDPGQGLRLIYYSQIVNDFQKGDIAEGYSVSREKKESFPLTVTSAQKNPTAFYLCASSMGTGGDEQYFGPGTRLTVT.

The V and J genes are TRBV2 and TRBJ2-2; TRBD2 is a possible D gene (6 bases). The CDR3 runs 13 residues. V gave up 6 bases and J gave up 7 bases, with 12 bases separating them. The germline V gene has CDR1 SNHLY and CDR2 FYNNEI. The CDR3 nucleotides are TGTGCCAGCAGACCAGAAGCGGGCGGGGAGCTGTTTTTT. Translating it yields CASRPEAGGELFF.

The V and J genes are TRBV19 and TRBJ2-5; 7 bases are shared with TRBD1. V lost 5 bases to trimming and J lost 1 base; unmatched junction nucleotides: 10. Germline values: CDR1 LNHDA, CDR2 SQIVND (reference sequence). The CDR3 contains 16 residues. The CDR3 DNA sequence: TGTGCCAGTAGTCTGGGGACAGCCTATTCCCAAGAGACCCAGTACTTC. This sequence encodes CASSLGTAYSQETQYF.

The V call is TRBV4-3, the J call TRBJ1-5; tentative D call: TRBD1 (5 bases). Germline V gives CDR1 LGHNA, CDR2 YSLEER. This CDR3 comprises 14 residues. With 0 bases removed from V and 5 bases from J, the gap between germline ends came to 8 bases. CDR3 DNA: TGCGCCAGCAGCCAAGAGGGGGGTTATCAGCCCCAGCATTTT. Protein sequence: CASSQEGGYQPQHF.

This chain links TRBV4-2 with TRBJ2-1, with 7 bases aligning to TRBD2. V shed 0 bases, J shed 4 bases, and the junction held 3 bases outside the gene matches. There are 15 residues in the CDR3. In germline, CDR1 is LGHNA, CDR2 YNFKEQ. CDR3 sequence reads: CASSQDASGYNEQFF. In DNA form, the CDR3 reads TGTGCCAGCAGCCAAGATGCTAGCGGTTACAATGAGCAGTTCTTC.

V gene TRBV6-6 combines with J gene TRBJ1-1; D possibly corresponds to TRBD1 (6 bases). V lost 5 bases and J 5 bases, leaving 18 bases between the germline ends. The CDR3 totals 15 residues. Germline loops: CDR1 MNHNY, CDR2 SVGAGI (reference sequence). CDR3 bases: TGTGCCAGCAGTAACGACAGGAATTATTTGACTGAAGCTTTCTTT. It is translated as CASSNDRNYLTEAFF.

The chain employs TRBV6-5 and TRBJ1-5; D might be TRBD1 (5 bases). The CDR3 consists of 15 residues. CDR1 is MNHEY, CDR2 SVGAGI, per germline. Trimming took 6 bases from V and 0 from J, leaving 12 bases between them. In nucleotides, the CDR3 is TGTGCCAGCAGCAACGACAGATATAGCAATCAGCCCCAGCATTTT. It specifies CASSNDRYSNQPQHF.

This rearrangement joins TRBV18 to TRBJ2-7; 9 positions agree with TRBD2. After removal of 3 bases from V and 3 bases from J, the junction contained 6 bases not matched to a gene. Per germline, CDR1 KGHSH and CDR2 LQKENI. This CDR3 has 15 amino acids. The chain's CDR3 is CASSPPAGGRYEQYF. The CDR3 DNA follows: TGTGCCAGCTCACCGCCAGCGGGGGGTCGCTACGAGCAGTACTTC.

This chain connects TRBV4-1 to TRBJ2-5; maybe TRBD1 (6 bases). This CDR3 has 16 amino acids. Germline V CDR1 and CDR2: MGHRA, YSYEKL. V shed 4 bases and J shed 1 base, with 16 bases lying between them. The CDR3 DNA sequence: TGCGCCAGCAGCCCACTCGGCGGACAGATCCAAGAGACCCAGTACTTC. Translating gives CASSPLGGQIQETQYF.

The CDR3 sequence is CASERQGYGYTF. In DNA, the CDR3 is TGTGCCAGCGAGAGACAGGGGTACGGCTACACCTTC. This chain connects TRBV18 to TRBJ1-2, with 8 bases matching TRBD1. V shed 8 bases and J 8 bases; nucleotides not matched to a gene: 7. CDR1 is KGHSH, CDR2 LQKENI, per germline. The CDR3 has 12 amino acids.

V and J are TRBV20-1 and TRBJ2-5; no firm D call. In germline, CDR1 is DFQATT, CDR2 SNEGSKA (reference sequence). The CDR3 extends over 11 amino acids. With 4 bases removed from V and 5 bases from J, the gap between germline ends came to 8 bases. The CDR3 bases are TGCAGTGCTAAAATTCGGGAGACCCAGTACTTC. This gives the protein CSAKIRETQYF.

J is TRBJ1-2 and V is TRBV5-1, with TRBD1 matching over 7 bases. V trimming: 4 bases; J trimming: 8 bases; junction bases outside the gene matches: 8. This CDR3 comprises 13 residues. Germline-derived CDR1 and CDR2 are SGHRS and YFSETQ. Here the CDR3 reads CASSALGQEGYTF. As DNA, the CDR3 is TGCGCCAGCAGCGCCTTAGGACAGGAGGGCTACACCTTC.

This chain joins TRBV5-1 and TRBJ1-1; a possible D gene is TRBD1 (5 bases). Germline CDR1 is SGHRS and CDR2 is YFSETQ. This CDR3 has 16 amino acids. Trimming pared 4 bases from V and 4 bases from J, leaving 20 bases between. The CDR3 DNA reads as TGCGCCAGCAGCCCCAGTACCGTGCAGGGCGCCACTGAAGCTTTCTTT. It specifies CASSPSTVQGATEAFF.

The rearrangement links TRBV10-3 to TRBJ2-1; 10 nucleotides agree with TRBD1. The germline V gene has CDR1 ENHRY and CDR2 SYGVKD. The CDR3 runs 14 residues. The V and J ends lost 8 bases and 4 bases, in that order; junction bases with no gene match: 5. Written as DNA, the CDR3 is TGTGCCATCTCTGGACAGGGGGAATACAATGAGCAGTTCTTC. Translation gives CAISGQGEYNEQFF.

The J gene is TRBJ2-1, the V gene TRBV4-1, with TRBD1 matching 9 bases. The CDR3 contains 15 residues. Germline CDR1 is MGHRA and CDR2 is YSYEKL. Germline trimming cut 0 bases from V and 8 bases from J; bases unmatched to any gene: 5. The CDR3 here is CASSQEGTGIYEQFF. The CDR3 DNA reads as TGCGCCAGCAGCCAAGAAGGGACAGGGATATATGAGCAGTTCTTC.